The 9 T cell receptor beta chains below all came from one sample that was sequenced in a study of blood T cell repertoires in COVID-19. TCRdb's copy holds only in-frame clones and misses some; the assay was immunoSEQ multiplex PCR. The sample consists of 150,000 to 200,000 clones, more than 85% of them appearing once. The sample comprised peripheral blood. These receptors came from a man aged 70 or older with active or convalescent COVID-19.

V and J are TRBV18 and TRBJ1-1; D may be TRBD1 (6 bases). The V end lost 3 bases, the J end lost 1 base, and 12 bases lay between the germline ends. CDR1 is KGHSH and CDR2 is LQKENI in the germline V gene. This CDR3 has 15 amino acids. CDR3 loop: CASSPPRGSNTEAFF. CDR3 bases: TGTGCCAGCTCACCTCCCAGGGGTTCGAACACTGAAGCTTTCTTT.

The chain couples TRBV7-9 to TRBJ2-2, with a weak D call TRBD2 (6 bases). This CDR3 is built from 16 residues. Trimming took 2 bases from V and 0 from J, leaving 10 bases between them. Germline loops: CDR1 SEHNR, CDR2 FQNEAQ (reference sequence). The CDR3 DNA is TGTGCCAGCAGCTTATCGGGACTCCCGAACACCGGGGAGCTGTTTTTT. Amino acids: CASSLSGLPNTGELFF.

The chain employs TRBV5-1 and TRBJ2-4; D might be TRBD2 (5 bases). Trimming stripped 0 bases from V and 5 bases from J, with 12 bases between. The germline V gene has CDR1 SGHRS and CDR2 YFSETQ. The CDR3 extends over 15 amino acids. The CDR3 sequence is CASSLVASPQNIQYF. CDR3 DNA: TGCGCCAGCAGCTTGGTAGCGTCTCCCCAAAACATTCAGTACTTC.

The V and J genes are TRBV5-1 and TRBJ2-7, with D maybe TRBD2 (6 bases). The V and J ends lost 0 bases and 0 bases respectively, with 10 bases between them. This CDR3 is 15 amino acids long. From germline, CDR1 is SGHRS and CDR2 YFSETQ. In nucleotides, the CDR3 is TGCGCCAGCAGCTTGGTCGGGGGACTCTCCTACGAGCAGTACTTC. Its protein product is CASSLVGGLSYEQYF.

This clone appeared a few times. The chain employs TRBV6-1 and TRBJ2-7, with D possibly TRBD2 on 5 matching bases. The CDR3 extends over 18 amino acids. Germline V gene data show CDR1 as MNHNS and CDR2 as SASEGT. The V end was cut by 0 bases, the J end by 3 bases, with 21 bases between. This chain's CDR3 is CASSEAFFNLGGSYEQYF. The CDR3 DNA reads TGTGCCAGCAGTGAAGCGTTTTTCAACCTAGGTGGGAGCTACGAGCAGTACTTC.

This chain uses TRBV19 with TRBJ2-7, with 8 bases identical to TRBD1. Trimming removed 3 bases from V and 3 bases from J; junction bases left unmatched: 4. The CDR3 is 14 residues long. From germline, CDR1 is LNHDA and CDR2 SQIVND (reference sequence). DNA for the CDR3: TGTGCCAGTAGTATGTCCACAGGGGGCTACGAGCAGTACTTC. The encoded protein is CASSMSTGGYEQYF.

The chain has TRBV18 and TRBJ1-2; D may be TRBD1 (5 bases). The CDR3 runs 14 residues. CDR1 is KGHSH, CDR2 LQKENI, per germline. The V end was cut by 2 bases, the J end by 3 bases, with 10 bases between. CDR3: CASSPLEGYYGYTF. CDR3 nucleotide sequence: TGTGCCAGCTCACCATTGGAGGGGTACTATGGCTACACCTTC.

This clone was picked up one time. The rearrangement joins TRBV9 to TRBJ2-7, with a tentative D call TRBD2 (6 bases). Germline-derived CDR1 and CDR2 are SGDLS and YYNGEE. This CDR3 spans 16 amino acids. V lost 0 bases to trimming and J lost 0 bases, with 13 bases between them. This CDR3 reads CASSVGPGEISYEQYF. In DNA form, the CDR3 reads TGTGCCAGCAGCGTAGGTCCGGGAGAGATCTCCTACGAGCAGTACTTC.

V and J are TRBV10-1 and TRBJ2-3, with 13 bases that match TRBD2. The germline V gene encodes CDR1 WNHNN and CDR2 SYGVQD (reference sequence). The CDR3 contains 17 residues. Trimming cost V 6 bases and J 0 bases; bases outside gene matches: 6. The CDR3: CASSPGTSGESTDTQYF. Here the CDR3 DNA reads TGCGCCAGCAGCCCCGGGACTAGCGGGGAAAGCACAGATACGCAGTATTTT.